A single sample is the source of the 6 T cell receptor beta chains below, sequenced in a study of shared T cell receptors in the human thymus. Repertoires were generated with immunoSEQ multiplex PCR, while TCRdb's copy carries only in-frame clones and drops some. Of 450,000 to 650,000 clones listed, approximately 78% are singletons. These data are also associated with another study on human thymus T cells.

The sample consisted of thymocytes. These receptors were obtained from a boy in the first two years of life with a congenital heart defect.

The CDR3 spells CASREQGLNEKLFF. Written as DNA, the CDR3 is TGTGCCAGCAGGGAACAGGGCCTTAATGAAAAACTGTTTTTT. The V call is TRBV6-6, the J call TRBJ1-4, with D perhaps matching TRBD1 (6 bases). Trimming left V 6 bases short and J 4 bases short, with 12 bases between. Germline loops: CDR1 MNHNY, CDR2 SVGAGI (reference sequence). The CDR3 sequence is 14 residues long.

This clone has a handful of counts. The CDR3 protein is CASSLFVAGHSYNEQFF. CDR3 coding DNA: TGTGCCAGCAGTTTATTTGTGGCGGGCCACTCCTACAATGAGCAGTTCTTC. The chain has TRBV28 and TRBJ2-1; TRBD2 might be the D (5 bases). CDR3 length equals 17 residues. The V end was cut by 1 base, the J end by 0 bases, with 13 bases between. From germline, CDR1 is MDHEN and CDR2 SYDVKM.

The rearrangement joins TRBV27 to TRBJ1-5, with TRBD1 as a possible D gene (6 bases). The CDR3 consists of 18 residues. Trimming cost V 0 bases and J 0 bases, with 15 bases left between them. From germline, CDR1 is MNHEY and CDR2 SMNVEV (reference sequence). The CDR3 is CASSLSRGGIFSNQPQHF. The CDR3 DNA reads TGTGCCAGCAGTTTATCGAGGGGGGGGATCTTTAGCAATCAGCCCCAGCATTTT.

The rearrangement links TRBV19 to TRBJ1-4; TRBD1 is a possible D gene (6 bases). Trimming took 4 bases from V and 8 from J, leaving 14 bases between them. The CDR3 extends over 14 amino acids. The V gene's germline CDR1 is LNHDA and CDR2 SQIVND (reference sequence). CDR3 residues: CASSRQGQGEKLFF. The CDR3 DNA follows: TGTGCCAGTAGTAGGCAGGGGCAAGGCGAAAAACTGTTTTTT.

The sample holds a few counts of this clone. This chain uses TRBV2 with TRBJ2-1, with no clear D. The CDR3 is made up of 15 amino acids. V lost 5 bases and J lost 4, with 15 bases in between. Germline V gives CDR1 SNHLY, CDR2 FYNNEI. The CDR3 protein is CASSPASSPYNEQFF. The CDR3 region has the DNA TGTGCCAGCAGTCCCGCTAGTTCTCCTTACAATGAGCAGTTCTTC.

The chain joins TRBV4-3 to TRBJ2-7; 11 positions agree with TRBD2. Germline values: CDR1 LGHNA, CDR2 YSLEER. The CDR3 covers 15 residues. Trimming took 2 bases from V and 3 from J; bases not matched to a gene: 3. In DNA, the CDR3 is TGCGCCAGCAGCCAAACCGGGACTAGCGGCTACGAGCAGTACTTC. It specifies CASSQTGTSGYEQYF.